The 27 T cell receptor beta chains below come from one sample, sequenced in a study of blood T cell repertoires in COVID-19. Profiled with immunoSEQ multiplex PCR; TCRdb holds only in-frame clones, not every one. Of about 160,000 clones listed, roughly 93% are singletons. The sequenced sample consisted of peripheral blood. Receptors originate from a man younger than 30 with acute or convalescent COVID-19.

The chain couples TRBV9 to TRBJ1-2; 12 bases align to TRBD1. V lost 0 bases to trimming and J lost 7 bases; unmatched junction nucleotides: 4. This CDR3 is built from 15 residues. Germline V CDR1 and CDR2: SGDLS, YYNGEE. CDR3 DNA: TGTGCCAGCAGCGTAGGGGGACAGGGGGCGGTTGGCTACACCTTC. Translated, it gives CASSVGGQGAVGYTF.

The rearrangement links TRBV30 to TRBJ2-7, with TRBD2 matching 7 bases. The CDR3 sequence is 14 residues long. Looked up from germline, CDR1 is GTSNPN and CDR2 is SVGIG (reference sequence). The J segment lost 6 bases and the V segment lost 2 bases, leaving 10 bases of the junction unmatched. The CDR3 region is CAWSMGGARGEQYF. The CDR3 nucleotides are TGTGCCTGGAGTATGGGAGGGGCCCGTGGCGAGCAGTACTTC.

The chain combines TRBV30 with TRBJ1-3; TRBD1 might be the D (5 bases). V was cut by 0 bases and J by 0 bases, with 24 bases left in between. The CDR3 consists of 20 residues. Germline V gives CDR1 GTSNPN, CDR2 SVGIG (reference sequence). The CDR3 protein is CAWSVFPPRDRKASGNTIYF. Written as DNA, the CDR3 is TGTGCCTGGAGTGTATTCCCGCCTAGAGACAGAAAGGCCTCTGGAAACACCATATATTTT.

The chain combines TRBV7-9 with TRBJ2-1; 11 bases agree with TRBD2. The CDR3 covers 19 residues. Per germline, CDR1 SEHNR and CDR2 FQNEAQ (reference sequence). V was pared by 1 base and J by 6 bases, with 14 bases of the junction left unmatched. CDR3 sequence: CASSLGLAGGHVSGNEQFF. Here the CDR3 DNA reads TGTGCCAGCAGCTTAGGTCTAGCGGGGGGCCACGTTAGTGGCAATGAGCAGTTCTTC.

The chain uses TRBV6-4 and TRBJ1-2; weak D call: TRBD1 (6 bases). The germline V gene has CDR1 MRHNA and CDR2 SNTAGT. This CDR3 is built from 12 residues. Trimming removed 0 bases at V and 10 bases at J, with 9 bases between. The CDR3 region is CASSDSNRAYTF. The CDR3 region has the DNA TGTGCCAGCAGTGACTCTAACAGGGCCTACACCTTC.

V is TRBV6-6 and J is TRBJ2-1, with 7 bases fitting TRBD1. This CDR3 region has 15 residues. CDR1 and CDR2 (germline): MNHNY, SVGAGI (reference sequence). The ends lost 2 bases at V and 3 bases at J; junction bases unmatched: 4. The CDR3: CASSYDREIYNEQFF. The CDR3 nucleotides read TGTGCCAGCAGTTACGACAGGGAGATCTACAATGAGCAGTTCTTC.

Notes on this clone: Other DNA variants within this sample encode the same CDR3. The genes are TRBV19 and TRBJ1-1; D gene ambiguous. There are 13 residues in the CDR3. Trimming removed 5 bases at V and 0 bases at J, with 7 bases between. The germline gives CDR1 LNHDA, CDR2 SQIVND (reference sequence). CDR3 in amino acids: CASSVTVNTEAFF. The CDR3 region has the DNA TGTGCCAGTAGTGTCACAGTGAACACTGAAGCTTTCTTT.

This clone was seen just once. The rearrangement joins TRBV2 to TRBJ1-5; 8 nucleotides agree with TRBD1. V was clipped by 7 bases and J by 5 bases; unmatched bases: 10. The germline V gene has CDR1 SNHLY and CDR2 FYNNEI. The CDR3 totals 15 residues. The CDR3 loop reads CASKPLGQGDQPQHF. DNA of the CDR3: TGTGCCAGCAAGCCCCTAGGACAGGGAGATCAGCCCCAGCATTTT.

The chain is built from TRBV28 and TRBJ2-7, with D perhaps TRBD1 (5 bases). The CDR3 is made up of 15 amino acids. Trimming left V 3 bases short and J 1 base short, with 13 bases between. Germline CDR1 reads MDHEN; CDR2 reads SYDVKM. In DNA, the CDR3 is TGTGCCAGCAGTTTCCGCCAGGGCTATTCCTACGAGCAGTACTTC. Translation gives CASSFRQGYSYEQYF.

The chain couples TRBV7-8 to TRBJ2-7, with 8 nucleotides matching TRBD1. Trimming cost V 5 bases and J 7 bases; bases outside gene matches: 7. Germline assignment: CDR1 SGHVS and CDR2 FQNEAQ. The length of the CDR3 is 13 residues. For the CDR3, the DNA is TGTGCCAGCAGCCCCAGGGGGCCGAGGGAGCAGTACTTC. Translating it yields CASSPRGPREQYF.

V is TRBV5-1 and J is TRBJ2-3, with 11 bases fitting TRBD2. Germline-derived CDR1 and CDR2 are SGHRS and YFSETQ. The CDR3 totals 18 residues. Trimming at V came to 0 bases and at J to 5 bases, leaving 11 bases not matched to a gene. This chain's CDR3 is CASSLVPLAGGPLDTQYF. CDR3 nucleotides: TGCGCCAGCAGCTTGGTCCCGCTAGCGGGGGGTCCCCTAGATACGCAGTATTTT.

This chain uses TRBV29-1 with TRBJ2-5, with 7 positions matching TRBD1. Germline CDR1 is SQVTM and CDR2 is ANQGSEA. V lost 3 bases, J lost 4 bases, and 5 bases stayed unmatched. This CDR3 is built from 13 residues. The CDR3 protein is CSVEIWTGETQYF. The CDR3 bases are TGCAGCGTTGAGATCTGGACAGGAGAGACCCAGTACTTC.

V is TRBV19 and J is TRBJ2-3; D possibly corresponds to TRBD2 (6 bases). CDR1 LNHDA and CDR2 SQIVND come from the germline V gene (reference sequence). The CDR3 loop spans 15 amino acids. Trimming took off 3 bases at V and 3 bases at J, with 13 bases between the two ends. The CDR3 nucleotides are TGTGCCAGTAGTATTGGCGGGGCGATAACAGATACGCAGTATTTT. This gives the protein CASSIGGAITDTQYF.

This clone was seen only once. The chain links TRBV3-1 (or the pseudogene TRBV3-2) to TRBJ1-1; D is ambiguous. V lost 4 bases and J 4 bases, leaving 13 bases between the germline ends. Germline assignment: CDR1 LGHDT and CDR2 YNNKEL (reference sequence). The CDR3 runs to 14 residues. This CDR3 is CASSLVRSTTEAFF. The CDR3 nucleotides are TGTGCCAGCAGCCTGGTTCGCAGTACCACTGAAGCTTTCTTT.

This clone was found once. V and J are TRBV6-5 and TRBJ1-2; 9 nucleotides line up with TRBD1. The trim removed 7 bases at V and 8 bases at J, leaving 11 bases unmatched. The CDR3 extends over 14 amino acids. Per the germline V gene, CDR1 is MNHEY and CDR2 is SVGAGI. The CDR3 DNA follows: TGTGCCAGCACCTTTCTACAGGGGGCGCAAGGCTACACCTTC. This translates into CASTFLQGAQGYTF.

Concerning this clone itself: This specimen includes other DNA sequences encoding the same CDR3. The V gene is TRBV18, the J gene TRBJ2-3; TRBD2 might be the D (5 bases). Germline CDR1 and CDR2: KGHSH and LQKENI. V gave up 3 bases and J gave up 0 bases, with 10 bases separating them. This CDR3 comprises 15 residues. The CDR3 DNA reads TGTGCCAGCTCACCTCCGGGGAGTAGCACAGATACGCAGTATTTT. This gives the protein CASSPPGSSTDTQYF. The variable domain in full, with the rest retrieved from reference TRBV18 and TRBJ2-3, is NAGVMQNPRHLVRRRGQEARLRCSPMKGHSHVYWYRQLPEEGLKFMVYLQKENIIDESGMPKERFSAEFPKEGPSILRIQQVVRGDSAAYFCASSPPGSSTDTQYFGPGTRLTVL.

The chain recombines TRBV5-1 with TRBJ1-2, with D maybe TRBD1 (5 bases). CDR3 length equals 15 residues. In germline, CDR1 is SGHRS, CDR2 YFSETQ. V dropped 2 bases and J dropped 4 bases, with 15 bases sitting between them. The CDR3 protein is CASSFESRDSYGYTF. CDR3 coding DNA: TGCGCCAGCAGCTTTGAATCCCGGGACTCCTATGGCTACACCTTC. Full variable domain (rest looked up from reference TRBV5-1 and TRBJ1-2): KAGVTQTPRYLIKTRGQQVTLSCSPISGHRSVSWYQQTPGQGLQFLFEYFSETQRNKGNFPGRFSGRQFSNSRSEMNVSTLELGDSALYLCASSFESRDSYGYTFGSGTRLTVV.

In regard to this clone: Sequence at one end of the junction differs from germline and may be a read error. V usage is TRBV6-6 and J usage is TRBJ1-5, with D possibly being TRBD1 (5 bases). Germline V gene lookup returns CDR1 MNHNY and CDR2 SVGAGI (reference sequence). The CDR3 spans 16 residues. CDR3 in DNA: TGTGCCAGCAGTCACTCGGGGGGAGAGCGCAATCAGCCCCAGCATTTT. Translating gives CASSHSGGERNQPQHF.

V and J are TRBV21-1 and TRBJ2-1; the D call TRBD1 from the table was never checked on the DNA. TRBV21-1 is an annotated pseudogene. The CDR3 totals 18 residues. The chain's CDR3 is CASSTKLDRIQTTDEQFF. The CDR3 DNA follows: TGTGCCAGCAGCACAAAACTCGACAGAATACAAACAACCGATGAGCAGTTCTTC.

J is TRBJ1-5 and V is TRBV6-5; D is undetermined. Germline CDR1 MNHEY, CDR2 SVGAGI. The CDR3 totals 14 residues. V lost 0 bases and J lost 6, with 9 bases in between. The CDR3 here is CASSYSEGGQPQHF. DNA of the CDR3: TGTGCCAGCAGTTACTCAGAGGGCGGTCAGCCCCAGCATTTT.

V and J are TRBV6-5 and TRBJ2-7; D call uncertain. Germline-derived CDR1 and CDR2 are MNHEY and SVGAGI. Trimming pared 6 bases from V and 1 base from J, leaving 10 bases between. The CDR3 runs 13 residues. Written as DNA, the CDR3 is TGTGCCAGCAGACCAACGGGTTCCTACGAGCAGTACTTC. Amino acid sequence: CASRPTGSYEQYF.

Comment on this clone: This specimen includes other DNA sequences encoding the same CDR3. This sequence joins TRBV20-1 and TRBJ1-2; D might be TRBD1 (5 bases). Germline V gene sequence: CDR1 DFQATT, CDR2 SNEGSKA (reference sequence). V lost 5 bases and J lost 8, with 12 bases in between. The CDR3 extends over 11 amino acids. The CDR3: CSALTGGGYTF. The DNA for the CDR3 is TGCAGTGCTTTGACGGGGGGAGGCTACACCTTC.

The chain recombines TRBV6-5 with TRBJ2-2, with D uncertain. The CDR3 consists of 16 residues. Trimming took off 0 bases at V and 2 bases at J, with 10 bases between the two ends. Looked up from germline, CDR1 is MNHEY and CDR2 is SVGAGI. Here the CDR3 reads CASSYSIVKNTGELFF. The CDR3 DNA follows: TGTGCCAGCAGTTACTCGATAGTGAAAAACACCGGGGAGCTGTTTTTT.

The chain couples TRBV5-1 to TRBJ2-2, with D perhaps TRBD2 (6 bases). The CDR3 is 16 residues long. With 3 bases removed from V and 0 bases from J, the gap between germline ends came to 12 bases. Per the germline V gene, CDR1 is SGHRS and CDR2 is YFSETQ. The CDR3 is CASSSAGPTNTGELFF. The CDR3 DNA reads TGCGCCAGCAGCTCGGCGGGACCTACGAACACCGGGGAGCTGTTTTTT.

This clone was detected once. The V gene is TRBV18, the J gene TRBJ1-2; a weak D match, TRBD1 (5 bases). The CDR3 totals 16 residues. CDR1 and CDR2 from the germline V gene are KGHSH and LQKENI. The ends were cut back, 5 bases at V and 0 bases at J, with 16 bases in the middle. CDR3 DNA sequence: TGTGCCAGCTCAACTCAGGGTTTTGGAGCTAACTATGGCTACACCTTC. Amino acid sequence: CASSTQGFGANYGYTF.

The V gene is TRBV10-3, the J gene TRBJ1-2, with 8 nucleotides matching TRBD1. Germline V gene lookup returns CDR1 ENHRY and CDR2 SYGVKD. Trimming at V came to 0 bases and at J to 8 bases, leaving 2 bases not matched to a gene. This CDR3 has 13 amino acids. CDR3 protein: CAISESRGHGYTF. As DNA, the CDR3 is TGTGCCATCAGTGAGTCCAGGGGGCACGGCTACACCTTC.

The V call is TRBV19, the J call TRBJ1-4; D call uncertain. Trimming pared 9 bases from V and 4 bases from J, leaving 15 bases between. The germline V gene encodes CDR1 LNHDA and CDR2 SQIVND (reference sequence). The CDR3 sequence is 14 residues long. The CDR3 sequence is CASNKGGSNEKLFF. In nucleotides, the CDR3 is TGTGCCAGCAATAAAGGAGGAAGTAATGAAAAACTGTTTTTT.